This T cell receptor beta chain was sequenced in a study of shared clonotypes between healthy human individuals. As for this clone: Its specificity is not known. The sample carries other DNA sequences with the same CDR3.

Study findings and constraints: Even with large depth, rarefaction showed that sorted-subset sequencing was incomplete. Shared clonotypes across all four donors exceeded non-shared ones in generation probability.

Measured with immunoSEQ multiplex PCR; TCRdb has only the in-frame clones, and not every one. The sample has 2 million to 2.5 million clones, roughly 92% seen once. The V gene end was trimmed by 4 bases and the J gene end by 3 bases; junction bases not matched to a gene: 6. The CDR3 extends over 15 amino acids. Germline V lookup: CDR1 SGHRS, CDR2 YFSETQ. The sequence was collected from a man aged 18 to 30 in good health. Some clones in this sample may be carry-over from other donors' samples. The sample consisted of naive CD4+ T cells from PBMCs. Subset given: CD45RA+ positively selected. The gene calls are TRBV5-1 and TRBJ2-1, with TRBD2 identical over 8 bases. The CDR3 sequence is CASSPLAGSYNEQFF. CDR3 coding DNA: TGCGCCAGCAGCCCCCTAGCGGGCAGCTACAATGAGCAGTTCTTC.